This T cell receptor beta chain was sequenced in a study of blood T cell repertoires in COVID-19. About the study: The United States, Italy and Spain supplied acute and convalescent COVID-19 samples. Sources were T cells, B-cell-depleted T cells, or PBMCs; the material itself was cDNA or gDNA.

This CDR3 comprises 14 residues. The V gene lost 1 base and the J gene lost 0 bases, with 7 bases spanning the gap. Germline V gene sequence: CDR1 SGDLS, CDR2 YYNGEE. Original data processing: Estimates of nucleated cell counts were drawn from the amplification of reference gene primers. Repertoires were generated with immunoSEQ multiplex PCR, while TCRdb's copy carries only in-frame clones and drops some. That table gives V, J and clone size, and the DNA gave D and trimming. This table has 55,000 to 65,000 clones, 80% to 90% appearing once. This chain links TRBV9 with TRBJ1-1; D is unclear. Sequencing input: peripheral blood. This TCR was recovered from a man in his sixties with COVID-19, enrolled during active disease. CDR3: CASSVTPLNTEAFF. CDR3 bases: TGTGCCAGCAGCGTAACACCTTTGAACACTGAAGCTTTCTTT.